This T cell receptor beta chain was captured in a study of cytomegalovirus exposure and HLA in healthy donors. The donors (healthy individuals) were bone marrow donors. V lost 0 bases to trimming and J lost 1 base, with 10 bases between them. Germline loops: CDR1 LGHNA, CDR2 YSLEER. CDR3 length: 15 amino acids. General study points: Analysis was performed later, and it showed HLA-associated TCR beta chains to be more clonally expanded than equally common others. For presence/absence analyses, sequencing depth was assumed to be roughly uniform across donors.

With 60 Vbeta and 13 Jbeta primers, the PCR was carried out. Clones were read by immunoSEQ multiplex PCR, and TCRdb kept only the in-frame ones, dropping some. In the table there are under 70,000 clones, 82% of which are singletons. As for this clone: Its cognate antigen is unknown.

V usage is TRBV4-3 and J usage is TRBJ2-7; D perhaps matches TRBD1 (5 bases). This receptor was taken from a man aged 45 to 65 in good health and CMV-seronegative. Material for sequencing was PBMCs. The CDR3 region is CASSQDLQGSYEQYF. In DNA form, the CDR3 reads TGCGCCAGCAGCCAAGATCTCCAGGGATCCTACGAGCAGTACTTC.